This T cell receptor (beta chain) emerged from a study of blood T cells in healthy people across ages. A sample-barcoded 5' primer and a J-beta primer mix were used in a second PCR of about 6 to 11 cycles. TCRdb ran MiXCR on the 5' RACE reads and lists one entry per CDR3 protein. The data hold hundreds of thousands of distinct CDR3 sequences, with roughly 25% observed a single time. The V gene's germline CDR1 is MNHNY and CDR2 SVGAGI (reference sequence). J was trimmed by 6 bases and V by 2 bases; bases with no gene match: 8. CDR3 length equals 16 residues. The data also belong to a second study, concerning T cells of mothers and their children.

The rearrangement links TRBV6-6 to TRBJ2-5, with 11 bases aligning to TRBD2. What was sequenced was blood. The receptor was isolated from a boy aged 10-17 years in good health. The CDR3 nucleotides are TGTGCCAGCAGTTACACCTTAGCGGGGGGGCCGAAGACCCAGTACTTC. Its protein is CASSYTLAGGPKTQYF.